This is a list of T cell receptor beta chains from one sample in a study of regulatory T cells in long-lasting Graves disease. From the multiplex PCR reads, TCRdb called clonotypes with MiXCR, one entry per CDR3 protein. The sample records approximately 400,000 distinct CDR3 sequences, less than 25% being singletons. The specimen comprised peripheral blood mononuclear cells (PBMCs), sampled when the disease was refractory, from a patient treated with antithyroid drugs. The receptors were sampled from a female donor with Graves disease. Both conserved end residues are trimmed from each CDR3. Each record gives: clone size, V gene, J gene, CDR3 protein. Not every row has a clone size; where given, it reads once, few, many or a size class.

size: NA
V: TRBV6-1
J: TRBJ2-1
CDR3: ASREGGSYNEQF

size: many
V: TRBV27
J: TRBJ1-1
CDR3: ASSLSAESLTNTEAF

size: many
V: TRBV3-1
J: TRBJ1-2
CDR3: ASSPGASIYGYT

size: few
V: TRBV29-1
J: TRBJ2-7
CDR3: SVLRGQEQY

size: NA
V: TRBV20-1
J: TRBJ2-7
CDR3: SARDLSGTYEQC

size: NA
V: TRBV14
J: TRBJ2-5
CDR3: ASSQAWGAGETQY

size: NA
V: TRBV28
J: TRBJ2-7
CDR3: ASSYAGLAGEEQY

size: few
V: TRBV4-2
J: TRBJ1-1
CDR3: ASSQDPPGKGGRGEAF

size: many
V: TRBV6-5
J: TRBJ2-5
CDR3: ASSWTAGLTQY

size: many
V: TRBV2
J: TRBJ2-5
CDR3: ASSEGSGSGETQY

size: many
V: TRBV7-2
J: TRBJ2-7
CDR3: ASSWDGSSYEQY

size: NA
V: TRBV28
J: TRBJ1-5
CDR3: ASSLILGQGNQPQH

size: few
V: TRBV19
J: TRBJ2-5
CDR3: ASSITSGPQETQY

size: many
V: TRBV2
J: TRBJ2-7
CDR3: ASSEYRESSYEQY

size: many
V: TRBV20-1
J: TRBJ1-2
CDR3: SVPRGGGSYGYT

size: NA
V: TRBV14
J: TRBJ2-7
CDR3: ASGQVLAGTSGSIAYEQY

size: many
V: TRBV28
J: TRBJ2-5
CDR3: ASSLSPRTVSEWVSDEETQY

size: many
V: TRBV7-2
J: TRBJ1-1
CDR3: ASSLRANTEAF

size: NA
V: TRBV19
J: TRBJ2-7
CDR3: ASSIAATYEQY

size: NA
V: TRBV20-1
J: TRBJ2-2
CDR3: SARDNSGSPNTGELF

size: few
V: TRBV5-1
J: TRBJ2-7
CDR3: ASSLQPGQTYEQY

size: NA
V: TRBV6-1
J: TRBJ1-3
CDR3: ASSTAPGNTIY

size: few
V: TRBV12-3/TRBV12-4
J: TRBJ2-7
CDR3: ASSPRWRDFHEQY

size: once
V: TRBV25-1
J: TRBJ1-5
CDR3: ASSESGFYQPQH

size: NA
V: TRBV19
J: TRBJ2-7
CDR3: TSSWTAGEQY

size: NA
V: TRBV19
J: TRBJ1-1
CDR3: ASSTILVRLEAF

size: NA
V: TRBV4-1
J: TRBJ2-6
CDR3: ASSQVPVVSGANVLT

size: NA
V: TRBV29-1
J: TRBJ2-1
CDR3: SLLGSSYNEQF

size: many
V: TRBV12-3/TRBV12-4
J: TRBJ1-4
CDR3: ASRGTGHEKLF

size: few
V: TRBV7-9
J: TRBJ1-2
CDR3: ASSLASGEVGYT

size: NA
V: TRBV20-1
J: TRBJ2-5
CDR3: SARRDRQETQY